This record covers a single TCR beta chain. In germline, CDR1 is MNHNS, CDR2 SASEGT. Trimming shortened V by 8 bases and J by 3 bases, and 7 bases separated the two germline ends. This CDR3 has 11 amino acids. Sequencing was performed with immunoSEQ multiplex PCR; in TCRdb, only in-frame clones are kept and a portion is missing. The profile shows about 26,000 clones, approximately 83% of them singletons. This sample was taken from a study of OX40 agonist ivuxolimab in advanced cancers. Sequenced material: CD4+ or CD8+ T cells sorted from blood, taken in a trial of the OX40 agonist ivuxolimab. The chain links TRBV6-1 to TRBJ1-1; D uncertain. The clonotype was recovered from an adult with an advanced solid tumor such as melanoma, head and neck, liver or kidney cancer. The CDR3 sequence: CASLFYTEAFF. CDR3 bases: TGTGCCAGCTTATTCTACACTGAAGCTTTCTTT.